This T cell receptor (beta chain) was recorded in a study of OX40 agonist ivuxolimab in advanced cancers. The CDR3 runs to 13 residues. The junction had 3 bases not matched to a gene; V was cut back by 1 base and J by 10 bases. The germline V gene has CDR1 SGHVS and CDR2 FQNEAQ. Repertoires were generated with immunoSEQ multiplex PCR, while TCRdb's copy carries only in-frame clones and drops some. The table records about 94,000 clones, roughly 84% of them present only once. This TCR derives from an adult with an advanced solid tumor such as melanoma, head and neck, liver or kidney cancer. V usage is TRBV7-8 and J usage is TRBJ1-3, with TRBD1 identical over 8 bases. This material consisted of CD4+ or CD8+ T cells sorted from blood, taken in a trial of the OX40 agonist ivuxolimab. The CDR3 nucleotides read TGTGCCAGCAGCTTAGGGACAGGGAATACCATATATTTT. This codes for CASSLGTGNTIYF. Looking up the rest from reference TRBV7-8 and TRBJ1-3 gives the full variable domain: GAGVSQSPRYKVAKRGQDVALRCDPISGHVSLFWYQQALGQGPEFLTYFQNEAQLDKSGLPSDRFFAERPEGSVSTLKIQRTQQEDSAVYLCASSLGTGNTIYFGEGSWLTVV.